This passage covers 22 T cell receptor beta chains from one sample sequenced in a study of blood T cell repertoires in COVID-19. Profiled with immunoSEQ multiplex PCR; TCRdb holds only in-frame clones, not every one. The sample includes 150,000 to 200,000 clones, roughly 81% of them seen just once. The sequencing input was peripheral blood. These receptors were obtained from a woman between 40 and 50 years old with COVID-19, enrolled during active disease.

The rearrangement links TRBV2 to TRBJ2-1, with TRBD2 matching 8 bases. V was pared by 11 bases and J by 6 bases, with 9 bases of the junction left unmatched. This CDR3 region has 13 residues. CDR1 and CDR2 (germline): SNHLY, FYNNEI. The DNA of the CDR3 is TGTGCCGCCGCAATAGCGGGACTCAATGAGCAGTTCTTC. Translation: CAAAIAGLNEQFF.

A single count supports this clone. The chain links TRBV9 to TRBJ1-3; D is unresolved. The V gene's germline CDR1 is SGDLS and CDR2 YYNGEE. V lost 2 bases to trimming and J lost 3 bases, with 6 bases between them. The length of the CDR3 is 13 residues. CDR3 coding DNA: TGTGCCAGCAGCGTGACACTTGGAAACACCATATATTTT. Translated, it gives CASSVTLGNTIYF. Based on the CDR3 plus reference TRBV9 and TRBJ1-3, the full variable domain is DSGVTQTPKHLITATGQRVTLRCSPRSGDLSVYWYQQSLDQGLQFLIQYYNGEERAKGNILERFSAQQFPDLHSELNLSSLELGDSALYFCASSVTLGNTIYFGEGSWLTVV.

The chain joins TRBV7-3 to TRBJ2-7; TRBD2 is a possible D gene (5 bases). CDR1 is SGHTA, CDR2 FQGTGA, per germline. The CDR3 runs 12 residues. Trimming pared 5 bases from V and 7 bases from J, leaving 12 bases between. Here the CDR3 DNA reads TGTGCCAGCAGCCCGGACGGAGGAGAGCAGTACTTC. Residues: CASSPDGGEQYF.

V usage is TRBV7-8 and J usage is TRBJ2-1; the match to TRBD2 covers 15 bases. CDR1 and CDR2 from the germline V gene are SGHVS and FQNEAQ. Trimming removed 5 bases from V and 10 bases from J; junction bases left unmatched: 18. This CDR3 region has 19 residues. The CDR3 is CASSLRTSGRVVRAGEQFF. The CDR3, as DNA: TGTGCCAGCAGCCTCCGGACTAGCGGGAGGGTCGTAAGGGCGGGGGAGCAGTTCTTC.

The chain links TRBV15 to TRBJ2-3; D is undetermined. From germline, CDR1 is LNHNV and CDR2 YYDKDF (reference sequence). V was cut by 5 bases and J by 2 bases, with 8 bases left in between. CDR3 length: 13 amino acids. Here the CDR3 reads CATSSDFTDTQYF. CDR3 nucleotide sequence: TGTGCCACCAGCTCAGACTTCACAGATACGCAGTATTTT.

The V and J genes are TRBV29-1 and TRBJ2-5, with unresolved D. Germline V gene lookup returns CDR1 SQVTM and CDR2 ANQGSEA. The CDR3 contains 13 residues. The ends were cut back, 3 bases at V and 2 bases at J, with 10 bases in the middle. The DNA of the CDR3 is TGCAGCGTTGACCCATACCAGCAAGAGACCCAGTACTTC. Residues: CSVDPYQQETQYF.

This chain connects TRBV6-5 to TRBJ2-5; TRBD2 matches 10 bases. This CDR3 contains 14 residues. The ends lost 8 bases at V and 4 bases at J; junction bases unmatched: 7. Per germline, CDR1 MNHEY and CDR2 SVGAGI. Written as DNA, the CDR3 is TGTGCCAGCGGCCTAGCGGGAGTAGGAGAGACCCAGTACTTC. It specifies CASGLAGVGETQYF.

The chain joins TRBV29-1 to TRBJ1-1, with TRBD1 matching over 9 bases. The CDR3 sequence is 13 residues long. Unmatched junction bases numbered 2, after V lost 3 bases and J lost 3 bases. Germline V gene data show CDR1 as SQVTM and CDR2 as ANQGSEA. CDR3 residues: CSVDRQGDTEAFF. Here the CDR3 DNA reads TGCAGCGTTGACCGACAGGGGGACACTGAAGCTTTCTTT.

The genes are TRBV30 and TRBJ1-5; 8 bases match TRBD1. Germline assignment: CDR1 GTSNPN and CDR2 SVGIG (reference sequence). The CDR3 covers 15 residues. J lost 7 bases, V lost 3 bases, and 11 bases had no gene match. For the CDR3, the DNA is TGTGCCTGGAGCTCCGACAGGGGCATCTGGCAGCCCCAGCATTTT. Protein: CAWSSDRGIWQPQHF.

This sequence joins TRBV6-5 and TRBJ2-5; 7 nucleotides line up with TRBD2. The CDR3 runs to 16 residues. In germline, CDR1 is MNHEY, CDR2 SVGAGI. V lost 0 bases, J lost 5 bases, and 9 bases stayed unmatched. The CDR3 here is CASSYSRGGRGETQYF. The CDR3 bases are TGTGCCAGCAGTTACTCGAGGGGAGGGAGGGGTGAGACCCAGTACTTC.

V gene TRBV15 combines with J gene TRBJ2-7; a possible D gene is TRBD2 (5 bases). This CDR3 spans 15 amino acids. The V gene lost 0 bases and the J gene lost 6 bases, with 15 bases spanning the gap. Germline V gene sequence: CDR1 LNHNV, CDR2 YYDKDF (reference sequence). CDR3 nucleotide sequence: TGTGCCACCAGCAGAGATTCCAGAGGGTGGTTCGAGCAGTACTTC. It specifies CATSRDSRGWFEQYF.

V is TRBV5-4 and J is TRBJ1-4, with 7 bases matching TRBD1. J gave up 0 bases and V 4 bases, and 3 bases lay outside the gene matches. CDR1 is SGHNT, CDR2 YYREEE, per germline (reference sequence). The CDR3 is 15 amino acids. CDR3 sequence reads: CASSTGTATNEKLFF. CDR3 DNA: TGTGCCAGCAGCACCGGGACAGCAACTAATGAAAAACTGTTTTTT.

The chain links TRBV14 to TRBJ2-2; maybe TRBD2 (6 bases). Trimming left V 1 base short and J 4 bases short, with 10 bases between. This CDR3 region has 15 residues. CDR1 SGHDN and CDR2 FVKESK come from the germline V gene. CDR3 protein: CASSQARAGTGELFF. The CDR3, as DNA: TGTGCCAGCAGCCAAGCTAGAGCGGGCACCGGGGAGCTGTTTTTT.

The rearrangement joins TRBV12-5 to TRBJ2-1, with 7 bases lining up with TRBD2. The junction had 9 bases not matched to a gene; V was cut back by 6 bases and J by 1 base. Germline-derived CDR1 and CDR2 are LGHNT and FRNRAP. CDR3 size: 16 residues. CDR3 sequence: CASGRGRGGSYNEQFF. The CDR3 coding sequence is TGTGCTAGTGGCCGAGGAAGGGGAGGGTCCTACAATGAGCAGTTCTTC. Together with reference TRBV12-5 and TRBJ2-1, the CDR3 gives the full variable domain: DARVTQTPRHKVTEMGQEVTMRCQPILGHNTVFWYRQTMMQGLELLAYFRNRAPLDDSGMPKDRFSAEMPDATLATLKIQPSEPRDSAVYFCASGRGRGGSYNEQFFGPGTRLTVL.

The chain couples TRBV11-2 to TRBJ1-4; D not certain. Looked up from germline, CDR1 is SGHAT and CDR2 is FQNNGV. The CDR3 runs 18 residues. V lost 0 bases, J lost 2 bases, and 16 bases lay in between. The CDR3 region has the DNA TGTGCCAGCAGCTTAGATCCCGGGGTCGCTGGGACTAATGAAAAACTGTTTTTT. Translation gives CASSLDPGVAGTNEKLFF.

A word on this clone: The same CDR3 can be traced to other DNA sequences in this sample. This chain joins TRBV11-3 and TRBJ2-5; D unresolved. CDR1 is SGHNT, CDR2 YENEEA, per germline. The CDR3 has 13 amino acids. Trimming pared 2 bases from V and 4 bases from J, leaving 8 bases between. CDR3 amino acids: CASSLSSGETQYF. The CDR3 DNA sequence: TGTGCCAGCAGCTTATCTAGTGGAGAGACCCAGTACTTC.

The genes are TRBV18 and TRBJ1-1; possible D gene TRBD1, 6 bases. Trimming took off 5 bases at V and 1 base at J, with 14 bases between the two ends. This CDR3 is 15 amino acids long. CDR1 is KGHSH and CDR2 is LQKENI in the germline V gene. As DNA, the CDR3 is TGTGCCAGCTCATCCTTGGACAGTACGAACACTGAAGCTTTCTTT. This sequence encodes CASSSLDSTNTEAFF.

This chain uses TRBV6-5 with TRBJ2-1; D perhaps matches TRBD2 (6 bases). This CDR3 has 14 amino acids. V lost 5 bases and J 7 bases, leaving 15 bases between the germline ends. Germline V lookup: CDR1 MNHEY, CDR2 SVGAGI. The CDR3 nucleotides read TGTGCCAGCAGTCCCGGCGGTGCGGGGAATGAGCAGTTCTTC. This sequence encodes CASSPGGAGNEQFF.

The V and J genes are TRBV9 and TRBJ1-2; D is perhaps TRBD1 (6 bases). V was trimmed by 6 bases and J by 5 bases, leaving 11 bases between them. The length of the CDR3 is 12 residues. From germline, CDR1 is SGDLS and CDR2 YYNGEE. The CDR3 loop reads CASTQGQYGYTF. CDR3 DNA sequence: TGTGCCAGCACGCAGGGGCAGTATGGCTACACCTTC.

The rearrangement uses TRBV7-6 and TRBJ2-1; D remains unclear. Trimming shortened V by 5 bases and J by 6 bases, and 5 bases separated the two germline ends. CDR3 length equals 11 residues. Germline V lookup: CDR1 SGHVS, CDR2 FNYEAQ. The chain's CDR3 is CASSLSNEQFF. CDR3 in DNA: TGTGCCAGCAGCCTTTCCAATGAGCAGTTCTTC.

This clone came up a few times. This chain joins TRBV6-1 and TRBJ1-2, with a tentative D call TRBD1 (6 bases). This CDR3 contains 11 residues. V was cut by 2 bases and J by 13 bases, with 11 bases left in between. The germline V gene encodes CDR1 MNHNS and CDR2 SASEGT. The CDR3 protein is CASSEFGGPTF. The CDR3 region has the DNA TGTGCCAGCAGTGAATTCGGGGGGCCCACCTTC.

There are a few counts of this clone. V is TRBV6-4 and J is TRBJ2-1, with TRBD2 matching 7 bases. CDR1 and CDR2 (germline): MRHNA, SNTAGT. Unmatched junction bases numbered 6, after V lost 0 bases and J lost 7 bases. CDR3 length equals 15 residues. Written as DNA, the CDR3 is TGTGCCAGCAGTGACTCGGCGGGAGTAGGGAATGAGCAGTTCTTC. This sequence encodes CASSDSAGVGNEQFF.